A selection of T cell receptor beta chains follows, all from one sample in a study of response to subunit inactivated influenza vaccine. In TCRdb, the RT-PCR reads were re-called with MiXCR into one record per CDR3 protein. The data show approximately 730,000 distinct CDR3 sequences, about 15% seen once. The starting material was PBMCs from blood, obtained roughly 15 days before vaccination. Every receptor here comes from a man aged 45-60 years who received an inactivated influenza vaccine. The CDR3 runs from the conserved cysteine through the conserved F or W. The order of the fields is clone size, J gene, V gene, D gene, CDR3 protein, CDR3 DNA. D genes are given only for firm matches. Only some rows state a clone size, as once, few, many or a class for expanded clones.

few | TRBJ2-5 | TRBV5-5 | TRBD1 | CASRPTWDRGLETQYF | TGTGCCAGCAGGCCGACGTGGGACAGGGGGCTAGAGACCCAGTACTTC
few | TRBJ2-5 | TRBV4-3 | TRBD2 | CASSQNPLSGGAYETQYF | TGCGCCAGCAGCCAGAATCCCCTTAGCGGGGGGGCGTATGAGACCCAGTACTTC
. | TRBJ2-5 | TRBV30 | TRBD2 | CAWEISGAETQYF | TGTGCCTGGGAGATTAGCGGGGCGGAGACCCAGTACTTC
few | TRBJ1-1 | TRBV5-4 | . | CASSWNREVTEAFF | TGTGCCAGCAGCTGGAACAGGGAAGTCACTGAAGCTTTCTTT
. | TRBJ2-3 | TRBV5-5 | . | CASSSGMLTDTQYF | TGTGCCAGCAGCTCCGGGATGCTCACAGATACGCAGTATTTT
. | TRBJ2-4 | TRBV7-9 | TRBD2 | CASSLEASGSNIQYF | TGTGCCAGCAGCTTAGAAGCTAGCGGGAGCAACATTCAGTACTTC
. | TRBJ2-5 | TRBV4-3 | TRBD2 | CASSQDIGLAETQYF | TGCGCCAGCAGCCAAGATATAGGACTAGCGGAGACCCAGTACTTC
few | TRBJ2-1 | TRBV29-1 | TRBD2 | CSVEDPPGLAGYNEQFF | TGCAGCGTTGAAGATCCCCCGGGACTAGCGGGCTACAATGAGCAGTTCTTC
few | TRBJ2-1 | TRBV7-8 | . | CASSLLDVYNEQFF | TGTGCCAGCAGCTTGCTGGACGTCTACAATGAGCAGTTCTTC
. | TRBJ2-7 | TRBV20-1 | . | CSARVSGTSYEQYF | TGCAGTGCTAGAGTCTCGGGGACGTCCTACGAGCAGTACTTC
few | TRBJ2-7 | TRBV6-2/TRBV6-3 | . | CASRSTREFSSYEQYF | TGTGCCAGCAGATCCACCCGAGAGTTTAGCTCCTACGAGCAGTACTTC
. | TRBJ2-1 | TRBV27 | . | CASSFPGGFQQFF | TGTGCCAGCAGTTTCCCCGGTGGATTCCAACAGTTCTTC
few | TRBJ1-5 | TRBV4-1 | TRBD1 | CASSQDPIPRGQINQPQHF | TGCGCCAGCAGCCAAGATCCTATTCCTCGGGGACAGATCAATCAGCCCCAGCATTTT